This passage covers 30 T cell receptor beta chains from one sample sequenced in a study of blood T cell repertoires in COVID-19. Data came from immunoSEQ multiplex PCR; TCRdb stores just in-frame clones and leaves some out. The data hold roughly 20,000 clones, with under 90% observed a single time. Sample: peripheral blood. These receptors were obtained from a human donor with active COVID-19. The donor label of this sample is uncertain.

This clone was recorded only once. This chain joins TRBV19 and TRBJ2-1; the D gene is possibly TRBD2 (6 bases). The CDR3 loop spans 15 amino acids. CDR1 and CDR2 (germline): LNHDA, SQIVND (reference sequence). V dropped 1 base and J dropped 8 bases, with 15 bases sitting between them. CDR3 sequence reads: CASSIGGREVDEQFF. CDR3 DNA: TGTGCCAGTAGTATAGGTGGCAGGGAGGTAGATGAGCAGTTCTTC.

This clone has just a few counts. The rearrangement uses TRBV5-1 and TRBJ2-7, with D maybe TRBD1 (5 bases). Between the trimmed V and J ends, which lost 0 bases and 4 bases, there was a span of 11 bases. Germline assignment: CDR1 SGHRS and CDR2 YFSETQ. The CDR3 contains 14 residues. The CDR3 region is CASSLGIDSYEQYF. The DNA of the CDR3 is TGCGCCAGCAGCTTGGGAATTGACAGTTACGAGCAGTACTTC.

This chain uses TRBV5-1 with TRBJ2-3, with TRBD2 as a possible D gene (6 bases). The CDR3 consists of 16 residues. Trimming removed 8 bases at V and 5 bases at J, with 24 bases between. CDR1 SGHRS and CDR2 YFSETQ come from the germline V gene. The CDR3 loop reads CARLLERRVGGDTQYF. CDR3 sequence (DNA): TGCGCCAGATTACTGGAGAGGAGGGTGGGGGGAGATACGCAGTATTTT.

The rearrangement links TRBV6-2 or TRBV6-3 to TRBJ2-7; tentatively, D is TRBD1 (5 bases). Trimming cost V 6 bases and J 2 bases, with 14 bases left between them. CDR1 is MNHEY and CDR2 is SVGEGT in the germline V gene. The CDR3 has 14 amino acids. The CDR3 DNA reads TGTGCCAGCAGCCGACAGTCACCGGCCTACGAGCAGTACTTC. As protein: CASSRQSPAYEQYF.

The rearrangement links TRBV29-1 to TRBJ2-2; D is ambiguous. This CDR3 contains 13 residues. Germline assignment: CDR1 SQVTM and CDR2 ANQGSEA. V was trimmed by 4 bases and J by 1 base, leaving 7 bases between them. CDR3 coding DNA: TGCAGCGTTGTCCAAATGAACACCGGGGAGCTGTTTTTT. Translating gives CSVVQMNTGELFF.

The chain is built from TRBV3-1 (or the pseudogene TRBV3-2) and TRBJ1-2; 10 bases are a match to TRBD1. Germline assignment: CDR1 LGHDT and CDR2 YNNKEL (reference sequence). After removal of 5 bases from V and 0 bases from J, the junction contained 12 bases not matched to a gene. The length of the CDR3 is 18 residues. The DNA for the CDR3 is TGTGCCAGCAGCAGAATACTGACAGGGGGCCCGTCTAACTATGGCTACACCTTC. Encoded protein: CASSRILTGGPSNYGYTF.

The V call is TRBV5-1, the J call TRBJ1-2, with D maybe TRBD1 (5 bases). From germline, CDR1 is SGHRS and CDR2 YFSETQ. CDR3 length: 17 residues. The V end was cut by 5 bases, the J end by 0 bases, with 20 bases between. The CDR3 loop is CASSQGGNSLANYGYTF. The DNA of the CDR3 is TGCGCCAGCAGTCAGGGAGGGAACAGTCTGGCTAACTATGGCTACACCTTC.

The rearrangement links TRBV5-1 to TRBJ2-2; 8 nucleotides agree with TRBD2. The J segment lost 0 bases and the V segment lost 2 bases, leaving 3 bases of the junction unmatched. CDR1 is SGHRS and CDR2 is YFSETQ in the germline V gene. This CDR3 contains 16 residues. Written as DNA, the CDR3 is TGCGCCAGCAGCTTTGGCGGGGGGACGAACACCGGGGAGCTGTTTTTT. Translation: CASSFGGGTNTGELFF. The full variable domain, completed using reference TRBV5-1 and TRBJ2-2, is KAGVTQTPRYLIKTRGQQVTLSCSPISGHRSVSWYQQTPGQGLQFLFEYFSETQRNKGNFPGRFSGRQFSNSRSEMNVSTLELGDSALYLCASSFGGGTNTGELFFGEGSRLTVL.

V is TRBV13 and J is TRBJ1-2; 7 bases line up with TRBD1. V was clipped by 0 bases and J by 6 bases; unmatched bases: 7. The germline V gene has CDR1 PRHDT and CDR2 FYEKMQ (reference sequence). This CDR3 is built from 15 residues. The CDR3 loop is CASSLGQGTFHGYTF. CDR3 in DNA: TGTGCCAGCAGCTTAGGACAGGGGACGTTTCATGGCTACACCTTC.

V usage is TRBV15 and J usage is TRBJ2-7, with D possibly being TRBD1 (5 bases). The CDR3 runs to 14 residues. V was clipped by 0 bases and J by 7 bases, with 13 bases between them. Per germline, CDR1 LNHNV and CDR2 YYDKDF (reference sequence). The CDR3 sequence is CATSRDPGASEQYF. CDR3 in DNA: TGTGCCACCAGCAGAGATCCTGGGGCAAGTGAGCAGTACTTC.

The chain is built from TRBV7-6 and TRBJ2-3; D not resolved. V gave up 5 bases and J gave up 4 bases, with 16 bases separating them. This CDR3 has 15 residues. The germline V gene has CDR1 SGHVS and CDR2 FNYEAQ. The CDR3 loop is CASSPSTNRADTQYF. The DNA of the CDR3 is TGTGCCAGCAGCCCCTCCACCAATCGGGCAGATACGCAGTATTTT.

The CDR3 region has the DNA TGCGCCAGCAGCTTGGTGGCTAGCGGGGGACTTTACAATGAGCAGTTCTTC. This gives the protein CASSLVASGGLYNEQFF. This chain joins TRBV5-1 and TRBJ2-1; 10 bases fit TRBD2. Looked up from germline, CDR1 is SGHRS and CDR2 is YFSETQ. The junction had 7 bases not matched to a gene; V was cut back by 0 bases and J by 4 bases. The CDR3 runs to 17 residues.

The sample holds one count of this clone. The chain carries TRBV5-1 and TRBJ1-1; D is perhaps TRBD1 (5 bases). V dropped 3 bases and J dropped 0 bases, with 12 bases sitting between them. The CDR3 totals 15 residues. The germline V gene has CDR1 SGHRS and CDR2 YFSETQ. The CDR3 sequence is CASSSGGVVNTEAFF. DNA of the CDR3: TGCGCCAGCAGCTCTGGGGGGGTTGTGAACACTGAAGCTTTCTTT.

This sequence joins TRBV25-1 and TRBJ2-5, with TRBD2 identical over 15 bases. The CDR3 runs 15 residues. Germline V gene data show CDR1 as MGHDK and CDR2 as SYGVNS. With V trimmed by 4 bases and J by 5 bases, 2 bases remained unmatched. The CDR3 DNA follows: TGTGCCAGCAGTGTGGGGACTAGCGGGGGGGAGACCCAGTACTTC. It yields the protein CASSVGTSGGETQYF.

J is TRBJ2-2 and V is TRBV11-2; 9 nucleotides line up with TRBD1. Germline assignment: CDR1 SGHAT and CDR2 FQNNGV. J gave up 6 bases and V 5 bases, and 7 bases lay outside the gene matches. The CDR3 is 15 amino acids. CDR3 loop: CASSRDRVLPGELFF. The CDR3 bases are TGTGCCAGCAGCCGGGACAGGGTGCTTCCCGGGGAGCTGTTTTTT.

This sequence joins TRBV5-4 and TRBJ2-2, with TRBD2 matching over 8 bases. The CDR3 contains 16 residues. With 0 bases clipped from V and 4 bases from J, the junction kept 5 bases outside the gene matches. CDR1 is SGHNT and CDR2 is YYREEE in the germline V gene (reference sequence). CDR3 coding DNA: TGTGCCAGCAGCTTGGGGACGCGGGGGGTCACCGGGGAGCTGTTTTTT. Encoded protein: CASSLGTRGVTGELFF.

The V gene is TRBV7-9, the J gene TRBJ2-7; D may be TRBD2 (6 bases). The germline CDR1 and CDR2 sequences are SEHNR and FQNEAQ (reference sequence). The CDR3 contains 15 residues. Trimming removed 7 bases from V and 2 bases from J, with 18 bases in between. The CDR3 here is CASTPKEGLPYEQYF. The CDR3 DNA is TGTGCCAGCACCCCCAAGGAGGGCCTACCCTACGAGCAGTACTTC.

In DNA form, the CDR3 reads TGCAGCGTTGTCGACAGGGACTCTGAAGCTTTCTTT. Translation: CSVVDRDSEAFF. The V gene is TRBV29-1, the J gene TRBJ1-1; 7 bases map to TRBD1. Trimming removed 4 bases from V and 6 bases from J; junction bases left unmatched: 5. From germline, CDR1 is SQVTM and CDR2 ANQGSEA. The length of the CDR3 is 12 residues.

The rearrangement joins TRBV12-3 or TRBV12-4 to TRBJ1-2; tentatively, D is TRBD1 (5 bases). CDR3 length equals 13 residues. Trimming left V 3 bases short and J 8 bases short, with 13 bases between. Written as DNA, the CDR3 is TGTGCCAGCAGTTTCCGGGGGAGCTGGGGCTACACCTTC. Amino acids: CASSFRGSWGYTF.

The V gene is TRBV16, the J gene TRBJ2-5; unclear D gene. Trimming shortened V by 0 bases and J by 5 bases, and 13 bases separated the two germline ends. CDR1 is KGHSY and CDR2 is FQNENV in the germline V gene. CDR3 length: 15 amino acids. The CDR3 protein is CASSQSGGPGETQYF. CDR3 bases: TGTGCCAGCAGCCAATCGGGTGGCCCCGGGGAGACCCAGTACTTC.

This rearrangement joins TRBV9 to TRBJ2-3, with D possibly matching TRBD1 (5 bases). This CDR3 is 13 amino acids long. V lost 2 bases and J lost 6, with 10 bases in between. Per germline, CDR1 SGDLS and CDR2 YYNGEE. The CDR3 DNA is TGTGCCAGCAGCGTGCAACCAGGGGATACGCAGTATTTT. Translated, it gives CASSVQPGDTQYF.

The chain is built from TRBV4-2 and TRBJ2-1; D not certain. The CDR3 loop spans 11 amino acids. CDR1 and CDR2 (germline): LGHNA, YNFKEQ. V was cut by 4 bases and J by 7 bases, with 5 bases left in between. The CDR3 here is CASSPGNEQFF. CDR3 sequence (DNA): TGTGCCAGCAGCCCGGGTAATGAGCAGTTCTTC.

Details on this clone: At one end the junction does not follow the germline gene, possibly because of a read error. V and J are TRBV7-7 and TRBJ2-5; D is possibly TRBD1 (6 bases). This CDR3 has 17 amino acids. Germline CDR1 SSHAT, CDR2 FNYEAQ (reference sequence). CDR3 sequence: CASSLARGILLQETQYF. CDR3 coding DNA: TGTGCTAGCAGCTTGGCCAGGGGAATCCTCCTACAAGAGACCCAGTACTTC.

The CDR3 protein is CASSTAGLGNQPQHF. The CDR3 DNA reads as TGTGCCAGTAGTACCGCAGGGTTAGGCAATCAGCCCCAGCATTTT. This chain connects TRBV19 to TRBJ1-5, with D possibly TRBD1 on 5 matching bases. The CDR3 runs to 15 residues. Deletions cut 4 bases from V and 2 bases from J, with 12 bases between. Germline-derived CDR1 and CDR2 are LNHDA and SQIVND (reference sequence).

This chain uses TRBV7-2 with TRBJ1-2; D is unclear. The V and J ends lost 1 base and 8 bases respectively, with 8 bases between them. CDR3 length equals 12 residues. Germline CDR1 and CDR2: SGHTA and FQGNSA. The CDR3 DNA is TGTGCCAGCAGCTTAGGAGTTTCAGGCTACACCTTC. Translating gives CASSLGVSGYTF.

This chain joins TRBV4-1 and TRBJ2-2, with no clear D. The CDR3 extends over 16 amino acids. V was cut by 1 base and J by 1 base, with 10 bases left in between. From germline, CDR1 is MGHRA and CDR2 YSYEKL. For the CDR3, the DNA is TGCGCCAGCAGCCAAGCCCAACCGGTGAACACCGGGGAGCTGTTTTTT. Amino acids: CASSQAQPVNTGELFF.

V and J are TRBV13 and TRBJ1-1, with TRBD1 as a possible D gene (5 bases). The germline V and J ends were trimmed by 0 bases and 0 bases, with 5 bases remaining between them. The CDR3 loop spans 14 amino acids. The germline gives CDR1 PRHDT, CDR2 FYEKMQ (reference sequence). The CDR3 sequence: CASSLGGVNTEAFF. The DNA for the CDR3 is TGTGCCAGCAGCTTAGGAGGGGTGAACACTGAAGCTTTCTTT.

The CDR3 is CASSPRTTYNEQFF. DNA of the CDR3: TGTGCCAGCAGCCCGCGGACTACGTACAATGAGCAGTTCTTC. The chain recombines TRBV11-2 with TRBJ2-1; tentative D call: TRBD2 (6 bases). Trimming pared 5 bases from V and 4 bases from J, leaving 12 bases between. Germline loops: CDR1 SGHAT, CDR2 FQNNGV. CDR3 size: 14 residues.

This clone was observed a handful of times. The V call is TRBV6-5, the J call TRBJ1-5; TRBD1 aligns across 10 bases. This CDR3 comprises 15 residues. The V gene end was trimmed by 6 bases and the J gene end by 4 bases; junction bases not matched to a gene: 6. Germline CDR1 is MNHEY and CDR2 is SVGAGI. The CDR3 bases are TGTGCCAGCAGAGCGGGACAGGGGAAGAATCAGCCCCAGCATTTT. Translating gives CASRAGQGKNQPQHF.

V gene TRBV18 combines with J gene TRBJ2-3; the match to TRBD2 covers 8 bases. The germline gives CDR1 KGHSH, CDR2 LQKENI. The CDR3 sequence is 17 residues long. Trimming removed 1 base from V and 6 bases from J; junction bases left unmatched: 12. This CDR3 is CASSPLGTGGAVDTQYF. The CDR3 DNA is TGTGCCAGCTCACCACTTGGTACGGGGGGGGCCGTGGATACGCAGTATTTT.